This T cell receptor beta chain was sequenced during a study of regulatory T cells in long-lasting Graves disease. Study-level results: Results may be inaccurate due to the small sample size. Gene preferences differed: TRBV28, TRBJ1-2, TRBJ2-5 in persistent cases.

As to time point: persistent/refractory GD, antithyroid drugs over 5 years with positive TRAb. Following extraction of RNA from PBMCs, that RNA was used to make the TCR library. Diagnosis followed American Thyroid Association guidelines for Graves' disease. About this clonotype itself: Its specificity is unknown.

Relying on iRepertoire HTBI primers and Arm-PCR of CDR3 regions, the team built TCR beta libraries. TCRdb reanalysed the multiplex PCR reads using MiXCR and keeps one entry per CDR3 protein. The data contain approximately 440,000 distinct CDR3 sequences, roughly a quarter of them singletons. The CDR3 sequence is 13 residues long. CDR1 DFQATT and CDR2 SNEGSKA come from the germline V gene (reference sequence). V lost 5 bases and J lost 1, with 11 bases in between. This TCR was sampled from a female donor with Graves disease. The V call is TRBV20-1, the J call TRBJ1-1; D is possibly TRBD1 (5 bases). This material consisted of peripheral blood mononuclear cells (PBMCs), taken when the disease was refractory, from a patient treated with antithyroid drugs. CDR3 in DNA: TGCAGTGCTCGAATTACAGGGAACACTGAAGCTTTCTTT. Translating gives CSARITGNTEAFF.